The present entry profiles one T cell receptor beta chain with its context. This entry comes from a study of STAT5B mutations in CD4+ large granular lymphocyte leukemia. V shed 6 bases and J shed 6 bases, with 14 bases lying between them. The CDR3 runs 13 residues. Germline V gives CDR1 MNHEY, CDR2 SVGAGI. Here immunoSEQ multiplex PCR was the method, and the copy in TCRdb shows in-frame clones only, minus some. The table has 30,000 to 40,000 clones, just over 75% seen once; the top ten hold roughly 7%. The TCR sequence derives from a human donor in good health. V and J are TRBV6-5 and TRBJ1-1; no reliable D call. Sequenced material: CD4+ T cells from blood buffy coats. The CDR3 here is CASRRVVYAEAFF. CDR3 in DNA: TGTGCCAGCAGACGGGTAGTTTACGCTGAAGCTTTCTTT.